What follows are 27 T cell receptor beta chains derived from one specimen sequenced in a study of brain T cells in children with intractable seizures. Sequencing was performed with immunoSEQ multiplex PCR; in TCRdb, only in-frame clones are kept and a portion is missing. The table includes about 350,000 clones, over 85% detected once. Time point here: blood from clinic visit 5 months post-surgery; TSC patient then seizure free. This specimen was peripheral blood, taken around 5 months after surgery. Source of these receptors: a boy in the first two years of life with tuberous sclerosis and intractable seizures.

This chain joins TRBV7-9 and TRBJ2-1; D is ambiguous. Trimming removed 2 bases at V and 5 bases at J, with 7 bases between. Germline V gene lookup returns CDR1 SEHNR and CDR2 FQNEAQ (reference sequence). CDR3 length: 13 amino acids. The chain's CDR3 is CASSLNLNNEQFF. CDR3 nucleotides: TGTGCCAGCAGCTTAAACTTGAACAATGAGCAGTTCTTC.

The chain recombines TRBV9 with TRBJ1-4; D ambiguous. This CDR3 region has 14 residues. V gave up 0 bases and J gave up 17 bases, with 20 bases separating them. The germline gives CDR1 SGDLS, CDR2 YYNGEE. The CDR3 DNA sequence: TGTGCCAGCAGCGTAGTAGATGTAGGCCAGGAGTTATTTTTT. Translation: CASSVVDVGQELFF.

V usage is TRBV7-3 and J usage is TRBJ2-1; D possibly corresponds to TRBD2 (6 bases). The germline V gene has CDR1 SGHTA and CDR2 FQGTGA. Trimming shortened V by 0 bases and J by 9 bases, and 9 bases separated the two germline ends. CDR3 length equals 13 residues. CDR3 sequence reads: CASSLTVGGEQFF. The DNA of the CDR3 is TGTGCCAGCAGCTTAACAGTCGGGGGTGAGCAGTTCTTC.

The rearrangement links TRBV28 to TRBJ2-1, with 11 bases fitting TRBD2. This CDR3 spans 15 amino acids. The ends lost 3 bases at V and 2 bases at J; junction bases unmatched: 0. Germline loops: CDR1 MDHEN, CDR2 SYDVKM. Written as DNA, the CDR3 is TGTGCCAGCAGTTTGGGACTAGCGGCCTACAATGAGCAGTTCTTC. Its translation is CASSLGLAAYNEQFF.

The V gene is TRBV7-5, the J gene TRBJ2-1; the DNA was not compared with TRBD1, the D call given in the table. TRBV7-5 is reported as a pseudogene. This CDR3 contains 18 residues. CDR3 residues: CARSYPARRDRVHNEQFF. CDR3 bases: TGTGCCAGAAGCTACCCGGCCCGCCGGGACAGGGTCCACAATGAGCAGTTCTTC.

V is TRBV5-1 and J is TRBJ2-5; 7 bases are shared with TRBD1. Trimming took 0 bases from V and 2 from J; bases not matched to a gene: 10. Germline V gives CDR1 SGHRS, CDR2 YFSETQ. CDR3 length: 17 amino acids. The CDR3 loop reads CASSLGSGTANQETQYF. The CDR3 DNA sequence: TGCGCCAGCAGCTTGGGCTCGGGGACAGCAAATCAAGAGACCCAGTACTTC. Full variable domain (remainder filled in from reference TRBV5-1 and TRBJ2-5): KAGVTQTPRYLIKTRGQQVTLSCSPISGHRSVSWYQQTPGQGLQFLFEYFSETQRNKGNFPGRFSGRQFSNSRSEMNVSTLELGDSALYLCASSLGSGTANQETQYFGPGTRLLVL.

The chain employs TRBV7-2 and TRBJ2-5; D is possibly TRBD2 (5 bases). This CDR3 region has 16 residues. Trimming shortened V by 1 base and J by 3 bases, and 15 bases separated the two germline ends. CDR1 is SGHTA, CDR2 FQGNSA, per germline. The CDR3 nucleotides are TGTGCCAGCAGCTTAGGCTTGGGGTGGGAGAAAGAGACCCAGTACTTC. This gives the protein CASSLGLGWEKETQYF.

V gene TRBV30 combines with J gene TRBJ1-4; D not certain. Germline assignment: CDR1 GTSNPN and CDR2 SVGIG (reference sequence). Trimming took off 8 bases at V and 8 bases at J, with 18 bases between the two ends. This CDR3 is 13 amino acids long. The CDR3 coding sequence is TGTGCCGGAACGACGGTCGTGAGGGAAAAACTGTTTTTT. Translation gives CAGTTVVREKLFF.

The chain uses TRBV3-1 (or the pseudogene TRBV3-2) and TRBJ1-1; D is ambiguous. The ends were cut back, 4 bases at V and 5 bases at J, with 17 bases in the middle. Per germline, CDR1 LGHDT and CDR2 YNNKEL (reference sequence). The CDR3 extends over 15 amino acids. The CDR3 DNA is TGTGCCAGCAGCCTGGGTAGAACCGCGGGGACTGAAGCTTTCTTT. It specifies CASSLGRTAGTEAFF.

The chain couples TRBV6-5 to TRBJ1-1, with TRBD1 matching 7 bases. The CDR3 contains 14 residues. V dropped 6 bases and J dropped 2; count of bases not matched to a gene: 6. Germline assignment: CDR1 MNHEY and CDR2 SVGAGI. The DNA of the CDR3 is TGTGCCAGCAGACTAAAGGGGGCCAACACTGAAGCTTTCTTT. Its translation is CASRLKGANTEAFF.

The CDR3 nucleotides read TGTGCCTGGGGCGGGGGAAGCAATCAGCCCCAGCATTTT. This translates into CAWGGGSNQPQHF. The J gene is TRBJ1-5, the V gene TRBV30; perhaps TRBD1 as D (5 bases). Germline lookup yields CDR1 GTSNPN and CDR2 SVGIG (reference sequence). The germline V and J ends were trimmed by 5 bases and 1 base, with 9 bases remaining between them. The CDR3 consists of 13 residues.

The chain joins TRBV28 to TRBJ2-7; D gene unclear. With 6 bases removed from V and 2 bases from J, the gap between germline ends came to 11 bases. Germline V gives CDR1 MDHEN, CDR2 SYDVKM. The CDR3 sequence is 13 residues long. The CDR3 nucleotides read TGTGCCAGCAGCCCCTCGCGGCCCTACGAGCAGTACTTC. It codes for CASSPSRPYEQYF.

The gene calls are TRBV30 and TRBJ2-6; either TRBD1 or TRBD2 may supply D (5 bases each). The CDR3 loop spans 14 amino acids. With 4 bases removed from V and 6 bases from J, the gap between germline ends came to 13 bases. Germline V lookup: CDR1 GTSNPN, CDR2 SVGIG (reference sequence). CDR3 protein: CAWMGTAAANVLTF. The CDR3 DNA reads TGTGCCTGGATGGGGACGGCTGCGGCCAACGTCCTGACTTTC.

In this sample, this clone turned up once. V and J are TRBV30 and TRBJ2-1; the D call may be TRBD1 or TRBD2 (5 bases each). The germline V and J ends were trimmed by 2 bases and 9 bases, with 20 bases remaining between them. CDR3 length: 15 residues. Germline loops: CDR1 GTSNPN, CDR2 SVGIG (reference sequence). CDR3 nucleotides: TGTGCCTGGAGTATCGCGGCCTTAGGTGGGGGTGAGCAGTTCTTC. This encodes CAWSIAALGGGEQFF.

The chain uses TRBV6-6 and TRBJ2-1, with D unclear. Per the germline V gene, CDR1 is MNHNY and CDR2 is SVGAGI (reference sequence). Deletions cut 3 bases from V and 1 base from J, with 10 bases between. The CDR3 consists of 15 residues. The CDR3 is CASSYSPTSYNEQFF. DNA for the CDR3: TGTGCCAGCAGTTATTCTCCTACGTCCTACAATGAGCAGTTCTTC.

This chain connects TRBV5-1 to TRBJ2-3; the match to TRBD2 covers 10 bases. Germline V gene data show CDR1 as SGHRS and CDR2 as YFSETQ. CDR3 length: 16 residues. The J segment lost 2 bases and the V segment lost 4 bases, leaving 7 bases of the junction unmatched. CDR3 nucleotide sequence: TGCGCCAGCAGCGGGCGGACTAGCGGATACACAGATACGCAGTATTTT. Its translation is CASSGRTSGYTDTQYF.

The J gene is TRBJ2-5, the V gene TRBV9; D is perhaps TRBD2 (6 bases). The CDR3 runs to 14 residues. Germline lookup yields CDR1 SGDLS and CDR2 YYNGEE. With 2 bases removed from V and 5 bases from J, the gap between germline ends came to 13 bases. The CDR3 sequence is CASSVGGLVETQYF. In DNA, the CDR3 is TGTGCCAGCAGCGTCGGGGGTTTGGTGGAGACCCAGTACTTC.

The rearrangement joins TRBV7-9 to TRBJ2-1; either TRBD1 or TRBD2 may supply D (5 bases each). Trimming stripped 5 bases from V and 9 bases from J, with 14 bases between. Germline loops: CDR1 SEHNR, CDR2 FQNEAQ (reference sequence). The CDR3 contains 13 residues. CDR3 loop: CASSPPGAVEQFF. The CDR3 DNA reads TGTGCCAGCAGCCCTCCCGGGGCAGTTGAGCAGTTCTTC. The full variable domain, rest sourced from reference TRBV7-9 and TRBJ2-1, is DTGVSQNPRHKITKRGQNVTFRCDPISEHNRLYWYRQTLGQGPEFLTYFQNEAQLEKSRLLSDRFSAERPKGSFSTLEIQRTEQGDSAMYLCASSPPGAVEQFFGPGTRLTVL.

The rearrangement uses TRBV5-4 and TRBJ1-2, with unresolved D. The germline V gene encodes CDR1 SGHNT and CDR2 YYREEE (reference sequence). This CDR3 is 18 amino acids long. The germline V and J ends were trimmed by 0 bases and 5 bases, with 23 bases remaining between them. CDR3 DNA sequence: TGTGCCAGCAGCTTGGTTAAAAATGCATTGGATGGGTCATATGGCTACACCTTC. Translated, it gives CASSLVKNALDGSYGYTF.

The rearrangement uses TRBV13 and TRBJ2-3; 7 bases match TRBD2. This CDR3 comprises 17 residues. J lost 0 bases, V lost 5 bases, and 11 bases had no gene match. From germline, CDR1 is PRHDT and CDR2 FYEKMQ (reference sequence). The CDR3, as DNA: TGTGCCAGCAGCCTCAAGGGGAGGGTCTCTAGCACAGATACGCAGTATTTT. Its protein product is CASSLKGRVSSTDTQYF.

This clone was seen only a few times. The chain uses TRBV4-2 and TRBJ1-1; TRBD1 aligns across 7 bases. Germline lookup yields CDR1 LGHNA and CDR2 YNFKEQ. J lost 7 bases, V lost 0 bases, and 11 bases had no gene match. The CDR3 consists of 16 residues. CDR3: CASSQESRQGEFEAFF. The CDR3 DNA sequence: TGTGCCAGCAGCCAAGAGTCCCGACAGGGTGAGTTTGAAGCTTTCTTT.

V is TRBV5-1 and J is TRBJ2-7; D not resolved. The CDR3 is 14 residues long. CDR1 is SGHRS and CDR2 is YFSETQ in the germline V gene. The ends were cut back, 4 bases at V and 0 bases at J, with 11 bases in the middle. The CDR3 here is CASSRRRRSYEQYF. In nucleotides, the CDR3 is TGCGCCAGCAGCCGGCGGCGGCGCTCCTACGAGCAGTACTTC.

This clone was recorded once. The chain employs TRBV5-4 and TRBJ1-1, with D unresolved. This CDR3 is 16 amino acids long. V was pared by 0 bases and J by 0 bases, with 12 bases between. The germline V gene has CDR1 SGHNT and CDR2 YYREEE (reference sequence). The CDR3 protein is CASSLAAAYLNTEAFF. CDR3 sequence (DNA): TGTGCCAGCAGCTTGGCGGCAGCATACTTGAACACTGAAGCTTTCTTT.

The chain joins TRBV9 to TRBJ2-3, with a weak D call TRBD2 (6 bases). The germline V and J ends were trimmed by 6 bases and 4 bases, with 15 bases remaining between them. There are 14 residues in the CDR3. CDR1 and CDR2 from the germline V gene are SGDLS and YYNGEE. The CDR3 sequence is CASTRAWGADTQYF. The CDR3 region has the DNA TGTGCCAGCACCCGGGCATGGGGGGCAGATACGCAGTATTTT.

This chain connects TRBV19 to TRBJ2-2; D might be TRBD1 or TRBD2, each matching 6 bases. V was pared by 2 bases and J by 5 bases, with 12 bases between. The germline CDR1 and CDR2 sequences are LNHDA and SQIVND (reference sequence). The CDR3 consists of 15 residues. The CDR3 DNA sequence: TGTGCCAGTAGTATAAGGGGGGCGCGTACCGGGGAGCTGTTTTTT. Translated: CASSIRGARTGELFF.

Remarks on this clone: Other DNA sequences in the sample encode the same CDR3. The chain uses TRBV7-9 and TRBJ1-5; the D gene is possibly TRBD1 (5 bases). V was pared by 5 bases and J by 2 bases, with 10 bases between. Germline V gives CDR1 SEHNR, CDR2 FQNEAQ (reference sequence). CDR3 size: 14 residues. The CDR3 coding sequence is TGTGCCAGCAGCCCAGGACAAGGCAATCAGCCCCAGCATTTT. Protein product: CASSPGQGNQPQHF.

The CDR3 sequence: CASSVGGLESYEQYF. The CDR3 DNA sequence: TGTGCCAGCAGCGTAGGGGGACTAGAATCCTACGAGCAGTACTTC. The chain carries TRBV9 and TRBJ2-7, with 8 bases identical to TRBD2. Germline V gene sequence: CDR1 SGDLS, CDR2 YYNGEE. V lost 0 bases to trimming and J lost 1 base; unmatched junction nucleotides: 3. This CDR3 comprises 15 residues.